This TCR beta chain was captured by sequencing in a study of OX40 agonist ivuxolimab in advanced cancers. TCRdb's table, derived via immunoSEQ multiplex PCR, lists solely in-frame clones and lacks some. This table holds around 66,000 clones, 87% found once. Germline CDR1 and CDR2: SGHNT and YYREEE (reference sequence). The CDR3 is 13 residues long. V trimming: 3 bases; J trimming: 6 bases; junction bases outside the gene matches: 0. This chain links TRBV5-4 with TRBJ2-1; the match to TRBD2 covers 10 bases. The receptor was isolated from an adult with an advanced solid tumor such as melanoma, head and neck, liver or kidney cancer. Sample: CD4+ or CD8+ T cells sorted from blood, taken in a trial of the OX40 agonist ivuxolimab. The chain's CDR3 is CASSWTSGNEQFF. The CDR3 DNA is TGTGCCAGCAGCTGGACTAGCGGCAATGAGCAGTTCTTC.